These 31 T cell receptor beta chains came from one sample sequenced in a study of cytomegalovirus exposure and HLA in healthy donors. In the PCR, 60 Vbeta and 13 Jbeta primers were used. Profiling relied on immunoSEQ multiplex PCR, and the TCRdb table lists in-frame clones only, not all of them. This table holds 130,000 or so clones. Sequenced input: PBMCs. The receptors shown here come from a woman between 35 and 50 years old in good health and CMV-seronegative.

The chain carries TRBV5-8 and TRBJ1-1; D may be TRBD1 (6 bases). The V gene lost 3 bases and the J gene lost 4 bases, with 10 bases spanning the gap. The germline V gene has CDR1 SGHTS and CDR2 YDEGEE. There are 13 residues in the CDR3. In DNA form, the CDR3 reads TGTGCCAGCAGCTCACAGGGTGGCACTGAAGCTTTCTTT. Amino acids: CASSSQGGTEAFF.

V and J are TRBV5-6 and TRBJ1-3; D is perhaps TRBD1 (5 bases). The germline V gene encodes CDR1 SGHDT and CDR2 YYEEEE. The CDR3 has 14 amino acids. Trimming shortened V by 4 bases and J by 0 bases, and 8 bases separated the two germline ends. The CDR3 spells CASSLDISGNTIYF. CDR3 sequence (DNA): TGTGCCAGCAGCCTGGACATCTCTGGAAACACCATATATTTT.

The CDR3 nucleotides are TGTGCCAGCAGCCCTCCAAAGTACAGCAATTCACCCCTCCACTTT. Its translation: CASSPPKYSNSPLHF. This chain joins TRBV4-2 and TRBJ1-6; D is unresolved. Germline loops: CDR1 LGHNA, CDR2 YNFKEQ. The CDR3 covers 15 residues. Trimming removed 4 bases at V and 7 bases at J, with 14 bases between.

A remark on this clone: Germline is not matched at one junction end, which may reflect a read error. The rearrangement uses TRBV7-7 and TRBJ2-3; 11 bases are a match to TRBD2. Per the germline V gene, CDR1 is SSHAT and CDR2 is FNYEAQ (reference sequence). The CDR3 is 15 amino acids. Here the CDR3 DNA reads TGTGCTAGCAGCCGGACTAGCGGGCGTACAGATACGCAGTATTTT. It yields the protein CASSRTSGRTDTQYF.

V gene TRBV28 combines with J gene TRBJ2-7, with 7 nucleotides matching TRBD2. Germline V lookup: CDR1 MDHEN, CDR2 SYDVKM. CDR3 length: 16 amino acids. The V segment lost 3 bases and the J segment 0 bases; nucleotides outside the gene matches: 8. CDR3 sequence: CASSLVLAGASYEQYF. DNA of the CDR3: TGTGCCAGCAGTTTGGTTCTGGCGGGAGCCTCCTACGAGCAGTACTTC.

As for this clone: The same CDR3 can be traced to other DNA sequences in this sample. The gene calls are TRBV19 and TRBJ1-2; tentative D call: TRBD1 (5 bases). The V gene's germline CDR1 is LNHDA and CDR2 SQIVND (reference sequence). This CDR3 contains 14 residues. The germline V and J ends were trimmed by 2 bases and 0 bases, with 7 bases remaining between them. The CDR3 here is CASSITGANYGYTF. CDR3 coding DNA: TGTGCCAGTAGTATAACAGGAGCTAACTATGGCTACACCTTC.

V usage is TRBV5-1 and J usage is TRBJ1-6; D might be TRBD1 (5 bases). The ends were cut back, 0 bases at V and 2 bases at J, with 12 bases in the middle. In germline, CDR1 is SGHRS, CDR2 YFSETQ. This CDR3 is 17 amino acids long. Here the CDR3 DNA reads TGCGCCAGCAGCTTGGATCCAGGGATGACCTATAATTCACCCCTCCACTTT. It is translated as CASSLDPGMTYNSPLHF.

The chain combines TRBV25-1 with TRBJ2-1; TRBD2 might be the D (5 bases). The CDR3 sequence is 12 residues long. In germline, CDR1 is MGHDK, CDR2 SYGVNS. Trimming left V 4 bases short and J 6 bases short, with 7 bases between. CDR3 coding DNA: TGTGCCAGCAGTGGAGGGTCCAATGAGCAGTTCTTC. Its translation: CASSGGSNEQFF.

Written as DNA, the CDR3 is TGCGCCAGCAGCCAAGAGGGAGGGACGGGGTACGAGCAGTACTTC. Its translation: CASSQEGGTGYEQYF. The chain has TRBV4-3 and TRBJ2-7; 7 positions agree with TRBD2. Germline loops: CDR1 LGHNA, CDR2 YSLEER. This CDR3 is built from 15 residues. V gave up 0 bases and J gave up 4 bases; unmatched junction bases: 6.

This chain uses TRBV15 with TRBJ2-2; maybe TRBD1 (7 bases). Germline CDR1 and CDR2: LNHNV and YYDKDF (reference sequence). This CDR3 comprises 14 residues. V was trimmed by 8 bases and J by 4 bases, leaving 14 bases between them. The DNA for the CDR3 is TGTGCCACCCCGAGACAGGGAGGCACCGGGGAGCTGTTTTTT. Protein product: CATPRQGGTGELFF.

The V gene is TRBV5-5, the J gene TRBJ1-2; D is undetermined. Germline CDR1 reads SGHKS; CDR2 reads YYEKEE (reference sequence). The CDR3 has 14 residues. The ends were cut back, 4 bases at V and 8 bases at J, with 18 bases in the middle. The CDR3 DNA is TGTGCCAGCAGCACTCCGCGGGGATCGGGAGGCTACACCTTC. Its protein product is CASSTPRGSGGYTF.

This chain connects TRBV7-9 to TRBJ1-1; 7 bases agree with TRBD1. Per germline, CDR1 SEHNR and CDR2 FQNEAQ (reference sequence). J gave up 4 bases and V 3 bases, and 2 bases lay outside the gene matches. The CDR3 has 13 residues. CDR3 protein: CASSFAGGTEAFF. As DNA, the CDR3 is TGTGCCAGCAGCTTCGCAGGGGGCACTGAAGCTTTCTTT.

The chain combines TRBV9 with TRBJ2-1; 7 positions agree with TRBD2. The CDR3 extends over 15 amino acids. CDR1 and CDR2 from the germline V gene are SGDLS and YYNGEE. Germline trimming cut 0 bases from V and 5 bases from J; bases unmatched to any gene: 5. The CDR3 DNA is TGTGCCAGCAGCGTAGGGGGACTACCGCACAATGAGCAGTTCTTC. Its protein product is CASSVGGLPHNEQFF.

The genes are TRBV7-8 and TRBJ2-3; 10 positions agree with TRBD1. The CDR3 extends over 16 amino acids. CDR1 SGHVS and CDR2 FQNEAQ come from the germline V gene. With 5 bases clipped from V and 0 bases from J, the junction kept 5 bases outside the gene matches. The CDR3 DNA follows: TGTGCCAGCAGCCCGGGACAGGGGACGAGCACAGATACGCAGTATTTT. Amino acids: CASSPGQGTSTDTQYF.

The V and J genes are TRBV6-1 and TRBJ1-1; 7 bases are shared with TRBD1. Germline CDR1 and CDR2: MNHNS and SASEGT. This CDR3 is built from 15 residues. V shed 5 bases, J shed 0 bases, and the junction held 6 bases outside the gene matches. In DNA, the CDR3 is TGTGCCAGCAGTCCGTACAGGGGTTTGAACACTGAAGCTTTCTTT. Protein product: CASSPYRGLNTEAFF.

The chain recombines TRBV7-2 with TRBJ2-3, with 9 bases fitting TRBD2. The CDR3 sequence is 18 residues long. CDR1 is SGHTA, CDR2 FQGNSA, per germline. V was pared by 3 bases and J by 2 bases, with 12 bases of the junction left unmatched. CDR3 sequence (DNA): TGTGCCAGCAGCTTTAAGTCGGCAACTAGCGGGTTCACAGATACGCAGTATTTT. It codes for CASSFKSATSGFTDTQYF.

This chain links TRBV14 with TRBJ2-2, with 11 bases aligning to TRBD2. This CDR3 spans 18 amino acids. Trimming removed 0 bases from V and 3 bases from J; junction bases left unmatched: 6. Looked up from germline, CDR1 is SGHDN and CDR2 is FVKESK. The CDR3 region is CASSQDLTSGVYTGELFF. In DNA form, the CDR3 reads TGTGCCAGCAGCCAAGATCTGACTAGCGGGGTGTACACCGGGGAGCTGTTTTTT.

This chain connects TRBV5-1 to TRBJ2-3; tentatively, D is TRBD2 (7 bases). Per the germline V gene, CDR1 is SGHRS and CDR2 is YFSETQ. Trimming cost V 4 bases and J 6 bases, with 24 bases left between them. The CDR3 sequence is 17 residues long. The CDR3 region has the DNA TGCGCCAGCAGCCGGGAGATCGGTCGCGGGGGCCCCGATACGCAGTATTTT. It codes for CASSREIGRGGPDTQYF. The full variable domain, its missing parts supplied by reference TRBV5-1 and TRBJ2-3, is KAGVTQTPRYLIKTRGQQVTLSCSPISGHRSVSWYQQTPGQGLQFLFEYFSETQRNKGNFPGRFSGRQFSNSRSEMNVSTLELGDSALYLCASSREIGRGGPDTQYFGPGTRLTVL.

V is TRBV7-9 and J is TRBJ2-5; D is unclear. The CDR3 is made up of 14 amino acids. Trimming took off 5 bases at V and 5 bases at J, with 15 bases between the two ends. Germline V gene lookup returns CDR1 SEHNR and CDR2 FQNEAQ (reference sequence). The CDR3 nucleotides are TGTGCCAGCAGCCCCCGTGAGACTGCGGAGACCCAGTACTTC. Protein product: CASSPRETAETQYF.

V and J are TRBV29-1 and TRBJ1-2; D not certain. Trimming shortened V by 6 bases and J by 0 bases, and 11 bases separated the two germline ends. This CDR3 contains 13 residues. Germline assignment: CDR1 SQVTM and CDR2 ANQGSEA. The CDR3 DNA reads TGCAGCGTAACGCCGACTGCTAACTATGGCTACACCTTC. This sequence encodes CSVTPTANYGYTF.

This sequence joins TRBV20-1 and TRBJ2-5; TRBD1 is a possible D gene (5 bases). This CDR3 comprises 11 residues. V was trimmed by 8 bases and J by 4 bases, leaving 11 bases between them. The germline V gene encodes CDR1 DFQATT and CDR2 SNEGSKA (reference sequence). The CDR3 region has the DNA TGCAGTCCCAGGGTTAGAGAGACCCAGTACTTC. This encodes CSPRVRETQYF.

The chain recombines TRBV10-3 with TRBJ1-3; the match to TRBD1 covers 7 bases. V lost 10 bases, J lost 0 bases, and 6 bases stayed unmatched. This CDR3 has 14 amino acids. Germline values: CDR1 ENHRY, CDR2 SYGVKD. The DNA for the CDR3 is TGTGCCACTCAAGACAGGGCCTCTGGAAACACCATATATTTT. Protein: CATQDRASGNTIYF.

The chain has TRBV5-6 and TRBJ1-2, with 10 bases fitting TRBD1. In germline, CDR1 is SGHDT, CDR2 YYEEEE. The junction had 14 bases not matched to a gene; V was cut back by 4 bases and J by 8 bases. The CDR3 has 16 residues. For the CDR3, the DNA is TGTGCCAGCAGCCAAACGGGCGACAGGGGGCGAGGAGGCTACACCTTC. Protein: CASSQTGDRGRGGYTF.

The chain recombines TRBV5-8 with TRBJ1-1, with 8 bases aligning to TRBD1. The CDR3 extends over 16 amino acids. J lost 5 bases, V lost 1 base, and 10 bases had no gene match. The germline V gene has CDR1 SGHTS and CDR2 YDEGEE. The DNA of the CDR3 is TGTGCCAGCAGCTTGTCTTTAGGACAGGGCATAACTGAAGCTTTCTTT. Translation gives CASSLSLGQGITEAFF. Drawing the rest from reference TRBV5-8 and TRBJ1-1, the complete variable domain is EAGVTQSPTHLIKTRGQQATLRCSPISGHTSVYWYQQALGLGLQFLLWYDEGEERNRGNFPPRFSGRQFPNYSSELNVNALELEDSALYLCASSLSLGQGITEAFFGQGTRLTVV.

A remark on this clone: Other DNA sequences in the same sample also yield this CDR3. V and J are TRBV6-5 and TRBJ1-2, with 8 bases that match TRBD1. This CDR3 comprises 13 residues. Unmatched junction bases numbered 4, after V lost 6 bases and J lost 4 bases. Germline loops: CDR1 MNHEY, CDR2 SVGAGI. The CDR3 sequence: CASSRTGGYGYTF. In nucleotides, the CDR3 is TGTGCCAGCAGCCGAACAGGGGGCTATGGCTACACCTTC.

The rearrangement joins TRBV6-5 to TRBJ1-2, with unresolved D. Germline-derived CDR1 and CDR2 are MNHEY and SVGAGI. V was shortened by 10 bases and J by 4 bases, with 19 bases between the two germline ends. The CDR3 consists of 14 residues. The CDR3 loop is CATKSDFTFYGYTF. The CDR3 nucleotides are TGTGCCACTAAATCGGACTTCACTTTCTATGGCTACACCTTC.

The V gene is TRBV6-1, the J gene TRBJ2-5; D is undetermined. The J call may not be correct, given that the DNA end is closer to TRBJ2-7. The CDR3 loop spans 11 amino acids. CDR1 is MNHNS and CDR2 is SASEGT in the germline V gene. The CDR3 spells CASSDLGEQYF. The CDR3 DNA follows: TGTGCCAGCAGTGATTTGGGCGAGCAGTACTTC.

The J gene is TRBJ2-7, the V gene TRBV5-1, with D tentatively TRBD2 (5 bases). Deletions cut 0 bases from V and 3 bases from J, with 19 bases between. The CDR3 consists of 17 residues. In germline, CDR1 is SGHRS, CDR2 YFSETQ. This chain's CDR3 is CASSLAWVVRVFYEQYV. The CDR3 coding sequence is TGCGCCAGCAGCTTGGCCTGGGTCGTGAGGGTTTTCTACGAGCAGTACGTC.

This chain uses TRBV7-2 with TRBJ1-5; possible D gene TRBD1, 6 bases. The CDR3 extends over 13 amino acids. V lost 5 bases, J lost 7 bases, and 12 bases lay in between. Germline V CDR1 and CDR2: SGHTA, FQGNSA. The CDR3 nucleotides are TGTGCCAGCAGCCCCCGCGGGGGCCAGCCCCAGCATTTT. Translated: CASSPRGGQPQHF. Using reference TRBV7-2 and TRBJ1-5 for the parts outside the CDR3, the full variable domain is GAGVSQSPSNKVTEKGKDVELRCDPISGHTALYWYRQSLGQGLEFLIYFQGNSAPDKSGLPSDRFSAERTGGSVSTLTIQRTQQEDSAVYLCASSPRGGQPQHFGDGTRLSIL.

The J gene is TRBJ2-3, the V gene TRBV5-1; 12 bases agree with TRBD2. Losses at the gene ends were 0 bases for V and 0 bases for J; bases not matched to a gene: 8. Germline V gene sequence: CDR1 SGHRS, CDR2 YFSETQ. The length of the CDR3 is 19 residues. CDR3 sequence: CASSLGTSGASTSTDTQYF. CDR3 DNA: TGCGCCAGCAGCTTGGGGACTAGCGGGGCTTCTACTAGCACAGATACGCAGTATTTT.

This chain uses TRBV25-1 with TRBJ1-1; perhaps TRBD1 as D (5 bases). CDR1 is MGHDK and CDR2 is SYGVNS in the germline V gene. Trimming took 3 bases from V and 4 from J, leaving 15 bases between them. The CDR3 is 15 residues long. The CDR3 sequence is CASSEVLGTGTEAFF. Here the CDR3 DNA reads TGTGCCAGCAGTGAGGTACTAGGGACTGGCACTGAAGCTTTCTTT.